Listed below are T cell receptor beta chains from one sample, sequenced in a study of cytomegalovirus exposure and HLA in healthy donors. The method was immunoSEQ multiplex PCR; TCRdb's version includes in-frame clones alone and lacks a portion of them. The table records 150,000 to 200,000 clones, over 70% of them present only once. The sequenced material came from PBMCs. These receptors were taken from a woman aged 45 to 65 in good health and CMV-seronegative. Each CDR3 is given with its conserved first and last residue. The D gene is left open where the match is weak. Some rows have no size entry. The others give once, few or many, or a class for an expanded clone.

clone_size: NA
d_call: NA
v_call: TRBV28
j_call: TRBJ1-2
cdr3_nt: TGTGCCAGCAGTTTCTTCGGTAACAGTGAACGCTATGGCTACACCTTC
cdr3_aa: CASSFFGNSERYGYTF

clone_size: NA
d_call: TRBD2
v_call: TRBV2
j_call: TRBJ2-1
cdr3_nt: TGTGCAAGGCGGACTAGGAACTTTAATGAGCAGTTCTTC
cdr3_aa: CARRTRNFNEQFF

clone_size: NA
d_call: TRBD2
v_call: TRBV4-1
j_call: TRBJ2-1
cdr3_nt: TGCGCCAGCAAACTAGCGGGGGGGCATGCGCAGTTCTTC
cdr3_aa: CASKLAGGHAQFF

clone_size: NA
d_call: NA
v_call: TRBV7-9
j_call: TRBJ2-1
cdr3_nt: TGTGCCAGCAGCTTACGCGGGGCTACCTCCTACAATGAGCAGTTCTTC
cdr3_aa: CASSLRGATSYNEQFF

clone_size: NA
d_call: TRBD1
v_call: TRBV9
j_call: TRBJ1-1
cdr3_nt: TGTGCCAGCAGCGAGGCGACAGGGTCGGGCACTGAAGCTTTCTTT
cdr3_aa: CASSEATGSGTEAFF

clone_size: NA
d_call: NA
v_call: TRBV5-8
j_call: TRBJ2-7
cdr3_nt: TGTGCCAGCAGCCTCCGCGATCGGGAGCAGTACTTC
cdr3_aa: CASSLRDREQYF

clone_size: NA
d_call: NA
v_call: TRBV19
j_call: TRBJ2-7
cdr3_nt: TGTGCCAGTAGAAGGACGTCGACAGCCTACGAGCAGTACTTC
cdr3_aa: CASRRTSTAYEQYF

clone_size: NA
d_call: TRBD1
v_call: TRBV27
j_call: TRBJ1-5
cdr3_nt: TGTGCCAGCAGTCTCCAGGGGGCGGCTCAGCCCCAGCATTTT
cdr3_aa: CASSLQGAAQPQHF

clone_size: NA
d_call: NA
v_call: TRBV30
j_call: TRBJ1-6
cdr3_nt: TGTGCCTGGAAGATAACAGGGTTTTCACCCCTCCACTTT
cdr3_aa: CAWKITGFSPLHF

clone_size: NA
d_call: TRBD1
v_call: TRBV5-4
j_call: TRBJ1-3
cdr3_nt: TGTGCCAGCAGCTTGGACAGGGGGTATACTGAAAACACCATATATTTT
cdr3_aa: CASSLDRGYTENTIYF

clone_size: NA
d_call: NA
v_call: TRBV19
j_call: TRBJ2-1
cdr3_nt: TGTGCCAGTAGTATAAGAGTTTACAATGAGCAGTTCTTC
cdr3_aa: CASSIRVYNEQFF

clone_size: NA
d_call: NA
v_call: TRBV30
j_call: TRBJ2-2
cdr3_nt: TGTGCCTGGAGTGGGGGAAGGGGTGACACCGGGGAGCTGTTTTTT
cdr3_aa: CAWSGGRGDTGELFF

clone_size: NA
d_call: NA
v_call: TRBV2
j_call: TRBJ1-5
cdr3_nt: TGTGCCGGTGGGGAGGGGGGAAATCAGCCCCAGCATTTT
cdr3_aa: CAGGEGGNQPQHF

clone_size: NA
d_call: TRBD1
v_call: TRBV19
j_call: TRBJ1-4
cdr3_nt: TGTGCCAGTACCAGGACAGGGAGGTTTGAAAAACTGTTTTTT
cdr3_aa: CASTRTGRFEKLFF

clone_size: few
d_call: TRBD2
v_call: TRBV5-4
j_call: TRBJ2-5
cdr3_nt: TGTGCCAGCAGACCCGGGGACTACTCACTAGCGGGGGAGAGAGAGACCCAGTACTTC
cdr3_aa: CASRPGDYSLAGERETQYF

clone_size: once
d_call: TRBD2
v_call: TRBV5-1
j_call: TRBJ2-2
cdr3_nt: TGCGCCAGCAGCCCCTCTCTAGCGGTTAACACCGGGGAGCTGTTTTTT
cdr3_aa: CASSPSLAVNTGELFF

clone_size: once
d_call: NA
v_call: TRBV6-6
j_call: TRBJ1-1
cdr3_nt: TGTGCCAGCAGTTACCAGGACACTGAAGCTTTCTTT
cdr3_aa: CASSYQDTEAFF

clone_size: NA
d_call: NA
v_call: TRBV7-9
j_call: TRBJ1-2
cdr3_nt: TGTGCCAGCAGCTTAGCAAGTATCATAGCCGGCTACACCTTC
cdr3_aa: CASSLASIIAGYTF

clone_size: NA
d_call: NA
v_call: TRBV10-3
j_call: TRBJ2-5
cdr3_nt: TGTGCCATCAAAGAGTCCAATCAAGAGACCCAGTACTTC
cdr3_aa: CAIKESNQETQYF

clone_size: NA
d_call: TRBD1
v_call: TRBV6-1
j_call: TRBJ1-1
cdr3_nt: TGTGCCAGCGCAGGGGGATGGACTGAAGCTTTCTTT
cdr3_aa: CASAGGWTEAFF

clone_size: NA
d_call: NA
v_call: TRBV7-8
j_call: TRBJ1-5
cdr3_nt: TGTGCCAGCAGCTCCACCGTGGGGGGGAACGACAATCAGCCCCAGCATTTT
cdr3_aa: CASSSTVGGNDNQPQHF

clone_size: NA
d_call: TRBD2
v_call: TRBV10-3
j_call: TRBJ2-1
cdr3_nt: TGTGCCATCAGCCCCCGTAGCGGGGGGGCCAATGAGCAGTTCTTC
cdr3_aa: CAISPRSGGANEQFF

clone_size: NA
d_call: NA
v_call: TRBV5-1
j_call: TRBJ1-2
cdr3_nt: TGCGCCAGCAGCTTGGACAGGGTCGGCTACACCTTC
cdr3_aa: CASSLDRVGYTF